This TCR beta chain was obtained from a study of cytotoxic CD8 clonotypes in ibrutinib-treated CLL. Measured with immunoSEQ multiplex PCR; TCRdb has only the in-frame clones, and not every one. Of some 92,000 clones detected, over 60% appear once; the ten largest clones hold about 26%. Germline values: CDR1 SEHNR, CDR2 FQNEAQ (reference sequence). The ends lost 5 bases at V and 2 bases at J; junction bases unmatched: 5. The CDR3 extends over 16 amino acids. The sequence was obtained from a human donor with chronic lymphocytic leukemia. The sample was PBMCs, taken after 24 months of ibrutinib treatment. J is TRBJ2-7 and V is TRBV7-9, with TRBD2 matching 14 bases. CDR3 sequence reads: CASSPGTSGSPYEQYF. The DNA for the CDR3 is TGTGCCAGCAGCCCTGGGACTAGCGGGAGCCCCTACGAGCAGTACTTC.